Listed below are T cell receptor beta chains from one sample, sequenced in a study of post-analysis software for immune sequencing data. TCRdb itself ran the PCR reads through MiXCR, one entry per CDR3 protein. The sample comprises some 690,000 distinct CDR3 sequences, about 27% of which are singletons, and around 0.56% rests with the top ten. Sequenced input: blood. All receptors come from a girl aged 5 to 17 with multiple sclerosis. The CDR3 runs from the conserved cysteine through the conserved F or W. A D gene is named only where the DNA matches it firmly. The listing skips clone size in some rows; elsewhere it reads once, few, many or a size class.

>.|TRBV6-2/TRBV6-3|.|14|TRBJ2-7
CASGLYYGDYEQYF
TGTGCCAGCGGACTTTATTACGGAGACTACGAGCAGTACTTC
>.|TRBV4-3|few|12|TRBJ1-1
CASSPAGHEAFF
TGCGCCAGCAGCCCCGCCGGACACGAAGCTTTCTTT
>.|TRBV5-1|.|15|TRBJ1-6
CASSRQGMENSPLHF
TGCGCCAGCAGCCGCCAGGGAATGGAGAATTCACCCCTCCACTTT
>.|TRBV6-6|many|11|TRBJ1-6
CASRHNSPLHF
TGTGCCAGCAGACATAATTCACCCCTCCACTTT
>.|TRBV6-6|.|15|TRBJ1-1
CASSSTGGANTEAFF
TGTGCCAGCAGCTCCACCGGCGGGGCGAACACTGAAGCTTTCTTT
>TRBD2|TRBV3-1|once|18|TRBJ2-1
CASSSFAATSGTYNEQFF
TGTGCCAGCAGCTCCTTTGCGGCGACTAGCGGAACCTACAATGAGCAGTTCTTC
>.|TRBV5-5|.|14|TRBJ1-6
CASSWGRANSPLHF
TGTGCCAGCAGCTGGGGCAGGGCCAATTCACCCCTCCACTTT
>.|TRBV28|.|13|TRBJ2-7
CASILRASSEQYF
TGTGCCAGCATCCTGAGGGCTTCCAGCGAGCAGTACTTC
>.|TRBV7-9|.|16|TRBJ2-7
CASSLSSAAISYEQYF
TGTGCCAGCAGCTTATCGTCTGCAGCGATCTCCTACGAGCAGTACTTC
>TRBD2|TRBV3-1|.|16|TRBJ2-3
CASSQEGSGGGDTQYF
TGTGCCAGCAGCCAAGAGGGTAGCGGGGGGGGAGATACGCAGTATTTT